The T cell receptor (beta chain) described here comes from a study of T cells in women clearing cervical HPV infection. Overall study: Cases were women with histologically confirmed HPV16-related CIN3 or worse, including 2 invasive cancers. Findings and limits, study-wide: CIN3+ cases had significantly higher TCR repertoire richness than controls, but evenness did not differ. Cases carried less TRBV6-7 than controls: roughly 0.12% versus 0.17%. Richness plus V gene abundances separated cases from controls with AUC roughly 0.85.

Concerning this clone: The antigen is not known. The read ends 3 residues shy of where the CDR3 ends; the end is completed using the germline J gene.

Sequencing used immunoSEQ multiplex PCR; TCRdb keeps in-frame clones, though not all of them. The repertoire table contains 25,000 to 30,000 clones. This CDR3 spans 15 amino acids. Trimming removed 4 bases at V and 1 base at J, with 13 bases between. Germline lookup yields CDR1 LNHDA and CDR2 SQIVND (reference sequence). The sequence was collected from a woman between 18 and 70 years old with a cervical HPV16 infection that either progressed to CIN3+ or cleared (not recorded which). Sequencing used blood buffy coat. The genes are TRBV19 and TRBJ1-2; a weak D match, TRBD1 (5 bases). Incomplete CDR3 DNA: TGTGCCAGTAGTACCGGGCAGGGCGTTAACTATGGC. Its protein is CASSTGQGVNYG. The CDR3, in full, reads CASSTGQGVNYGYTF.